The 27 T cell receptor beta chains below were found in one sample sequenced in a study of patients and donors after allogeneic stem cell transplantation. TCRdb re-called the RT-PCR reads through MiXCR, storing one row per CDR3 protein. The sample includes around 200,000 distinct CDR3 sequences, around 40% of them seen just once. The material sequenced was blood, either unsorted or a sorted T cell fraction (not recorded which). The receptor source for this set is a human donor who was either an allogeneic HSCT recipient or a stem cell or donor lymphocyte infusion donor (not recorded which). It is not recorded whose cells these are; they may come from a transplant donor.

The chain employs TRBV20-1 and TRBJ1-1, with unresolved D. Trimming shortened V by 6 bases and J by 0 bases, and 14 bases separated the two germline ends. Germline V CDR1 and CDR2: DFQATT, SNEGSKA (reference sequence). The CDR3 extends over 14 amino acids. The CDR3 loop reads CSAYGGRLNTEAFF. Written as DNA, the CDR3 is TGCAGTGCCTACGGCGGACGGTTGAACACTGAAGCTTTCTTT.

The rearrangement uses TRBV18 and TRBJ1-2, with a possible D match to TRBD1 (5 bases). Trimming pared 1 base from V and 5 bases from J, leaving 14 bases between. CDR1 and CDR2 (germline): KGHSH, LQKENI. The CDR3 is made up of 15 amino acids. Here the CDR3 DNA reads TGTGCCAGCTCACCACGAGAGAGAGGGGAATATGGCTACACCTTC. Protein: CASSPRERGEYGYTF.

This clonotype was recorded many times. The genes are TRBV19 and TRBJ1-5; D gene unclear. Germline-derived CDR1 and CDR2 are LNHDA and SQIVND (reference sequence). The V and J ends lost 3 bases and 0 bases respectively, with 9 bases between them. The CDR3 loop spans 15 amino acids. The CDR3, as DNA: TGTGCCAGTAGTATGAACGGTTATAGCAATCAGCCCCAGCATTTT. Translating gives CASSMNGYSNQPQHF.

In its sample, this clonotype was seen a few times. The CDR3 sequence: CASSGDRGLNSPLHF. The CDR3 DNA reads TGTGCCAGCAGCGGGGACAGGGGGCTTAATTCACCCCTCCACTTT. The chain recombines TRBV7-9 with TRBJ1-6; TRBD1 matches 12 bases. This CDR3 has 15 residues. Germline values: CDR1 SEHNR, CDR2 FQNEAQ (reference sequence). With V trimmed by 5 bases and J by 6 bases, 2 bases remained unmatched.

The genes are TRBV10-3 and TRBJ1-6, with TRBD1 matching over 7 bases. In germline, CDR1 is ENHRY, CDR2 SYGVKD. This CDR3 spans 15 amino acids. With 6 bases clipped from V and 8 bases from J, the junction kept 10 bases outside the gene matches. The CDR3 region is CAIRADRPIDSPLHF. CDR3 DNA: TGTGCCATCAGGGCGGACAGGCCCATTGATTCACCCCTCCACTTT.

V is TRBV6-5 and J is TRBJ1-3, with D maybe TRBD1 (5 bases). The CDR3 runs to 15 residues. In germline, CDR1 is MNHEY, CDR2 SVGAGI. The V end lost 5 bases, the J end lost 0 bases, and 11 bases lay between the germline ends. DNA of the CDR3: TGTGCCAGCAGTACGACAGTCCACTCTGGAAACACCATATATTTT. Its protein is CASSTTVHSGNTIYF.

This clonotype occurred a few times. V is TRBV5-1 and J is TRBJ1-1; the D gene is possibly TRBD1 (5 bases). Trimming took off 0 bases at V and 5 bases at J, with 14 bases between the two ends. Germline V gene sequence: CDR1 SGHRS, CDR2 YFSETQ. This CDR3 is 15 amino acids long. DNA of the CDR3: TGCGCCAGCAGCTTGGCCCCCGTGGGGGGGACTGAAGCTTTCTTT. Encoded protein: CASSLAPVGGTEAFF. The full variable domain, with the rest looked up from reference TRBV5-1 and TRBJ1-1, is KAGVTQTPRYLIKTRGQQVTLSCSPISGHRSVSWYQQTPGQGLQFLFEYFSETQRNKGNFPGRFSGRQFSNSRSEMNVSTLELGDSALYLCASSLAPVGGTEAFFGQGTRLTVV.

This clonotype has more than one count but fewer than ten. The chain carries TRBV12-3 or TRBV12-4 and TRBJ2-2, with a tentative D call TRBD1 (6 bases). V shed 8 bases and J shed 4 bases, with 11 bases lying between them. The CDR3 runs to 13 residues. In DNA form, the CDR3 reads TGTGCCAGCGCTGGACAGATCACCGGGGAGCTGTTTTTT. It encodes CASAGQITGELFF.

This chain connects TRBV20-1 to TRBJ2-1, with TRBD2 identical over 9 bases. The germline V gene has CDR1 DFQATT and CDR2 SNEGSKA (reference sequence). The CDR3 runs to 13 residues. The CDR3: CSAGGLAYNEQFF. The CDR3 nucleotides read TGCAGCGCCGGGGGACTAGCTTACAATGAGCAGTTCTTC.

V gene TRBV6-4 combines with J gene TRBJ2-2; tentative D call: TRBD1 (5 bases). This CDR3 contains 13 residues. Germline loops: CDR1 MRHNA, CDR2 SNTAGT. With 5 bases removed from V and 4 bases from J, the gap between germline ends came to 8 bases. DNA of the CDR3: TGTGCCAGCAGTCCGGACACCACCGGGGAGCTGTTTTTT. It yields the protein CASSPDTTGELFF.

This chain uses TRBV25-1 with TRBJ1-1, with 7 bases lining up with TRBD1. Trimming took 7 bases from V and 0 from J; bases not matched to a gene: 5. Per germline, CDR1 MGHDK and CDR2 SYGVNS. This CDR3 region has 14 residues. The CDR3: CASTETGLNTEAFF. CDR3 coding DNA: TGTGCCAGCACCGAGACAGGGTTGAACACTGAAGCTTTCTTT.

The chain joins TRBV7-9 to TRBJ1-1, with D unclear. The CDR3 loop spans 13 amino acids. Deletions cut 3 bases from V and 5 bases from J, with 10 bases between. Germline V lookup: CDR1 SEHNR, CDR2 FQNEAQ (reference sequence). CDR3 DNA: TGTGCCAGCAGCTTGGGCCTTCGGACTGAAGCTTTCTTT. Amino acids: CASSLGLRTEAFF.

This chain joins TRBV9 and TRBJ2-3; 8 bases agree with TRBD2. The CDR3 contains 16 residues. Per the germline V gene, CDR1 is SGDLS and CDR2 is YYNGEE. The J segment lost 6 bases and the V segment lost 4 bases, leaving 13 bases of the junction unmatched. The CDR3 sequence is CASSPWTGTRSDTQYF. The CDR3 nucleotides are TGTGCCAGCAGCCCCTGGACGGGGACTAGAAGCGATACGCAGTATTTT.

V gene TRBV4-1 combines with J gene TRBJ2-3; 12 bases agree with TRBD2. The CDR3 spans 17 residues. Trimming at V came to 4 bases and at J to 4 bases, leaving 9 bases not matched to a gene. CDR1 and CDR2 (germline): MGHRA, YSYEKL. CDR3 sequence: CASSRLPGLAGPDTQYF. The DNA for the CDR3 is TGCGCCAGCAGCCGCCTTCCGGGACTAGCGGGTCCAGATACGCAGTATTTT.

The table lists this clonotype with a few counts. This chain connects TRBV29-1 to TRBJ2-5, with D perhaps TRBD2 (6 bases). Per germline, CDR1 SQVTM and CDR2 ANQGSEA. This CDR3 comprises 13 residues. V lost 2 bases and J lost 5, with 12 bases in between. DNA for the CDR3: TGCAGCGTTGAACCCGCAGGAGGGGAGACCCAGTACTTC. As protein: CSVEPAGGETQYF.

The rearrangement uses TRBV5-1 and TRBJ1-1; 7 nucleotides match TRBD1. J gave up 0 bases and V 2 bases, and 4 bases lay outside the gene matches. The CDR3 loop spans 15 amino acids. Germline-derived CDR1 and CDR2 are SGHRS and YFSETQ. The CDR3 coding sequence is TGCGCCAGCAGCTTTGGACAGGTCTTGAACACTGAAGCTTTCTTT. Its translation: CASSFGQVLNTEAFF.

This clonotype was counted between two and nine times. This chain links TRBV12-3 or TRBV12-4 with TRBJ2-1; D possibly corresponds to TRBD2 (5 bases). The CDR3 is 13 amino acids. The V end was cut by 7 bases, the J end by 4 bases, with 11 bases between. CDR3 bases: TGTGCCAGCACACTCCCGGGGTACAATGAGCAGTTCTTC. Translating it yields CASTLPGYNEQFF.

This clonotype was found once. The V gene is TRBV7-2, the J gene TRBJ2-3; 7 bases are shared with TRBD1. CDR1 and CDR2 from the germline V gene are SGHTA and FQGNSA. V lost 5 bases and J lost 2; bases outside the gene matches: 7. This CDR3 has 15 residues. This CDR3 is CASSPRQGSTDTQYF. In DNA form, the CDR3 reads TGTGCCAGCAGCCCGCGACAGGGATCCACAGATACGCAGTATTTT.

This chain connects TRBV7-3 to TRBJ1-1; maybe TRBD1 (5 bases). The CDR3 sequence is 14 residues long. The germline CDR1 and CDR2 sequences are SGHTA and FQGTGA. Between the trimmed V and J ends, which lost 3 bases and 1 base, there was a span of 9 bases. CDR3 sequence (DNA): TGTGCCAGCAGCTTGACGGGACGGAACACTGAAGCTTTCTTT. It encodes CASSLTGRNTEAFF.

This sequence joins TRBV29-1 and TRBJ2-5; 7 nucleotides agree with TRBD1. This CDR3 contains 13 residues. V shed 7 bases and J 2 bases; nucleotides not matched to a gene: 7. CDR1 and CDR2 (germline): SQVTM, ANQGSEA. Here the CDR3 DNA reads TGCAGCGCCATGGGACAGTCACAAGAGACCCAGTACTTC. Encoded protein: CSAMGQSQETQYF.

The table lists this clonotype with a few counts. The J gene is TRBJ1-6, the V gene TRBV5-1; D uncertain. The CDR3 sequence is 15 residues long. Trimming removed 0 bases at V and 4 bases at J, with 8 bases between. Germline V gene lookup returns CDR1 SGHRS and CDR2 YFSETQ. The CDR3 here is CASSLEAGYNSPLHF. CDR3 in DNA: TGCGCCAGCAGCTTGGAAGCGGGTTATAATTCACCCCTCCACTTT.

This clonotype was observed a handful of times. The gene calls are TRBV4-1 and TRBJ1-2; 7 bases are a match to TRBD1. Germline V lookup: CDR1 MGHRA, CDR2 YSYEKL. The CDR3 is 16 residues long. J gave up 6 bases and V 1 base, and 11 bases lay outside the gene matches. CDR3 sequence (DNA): TGCGCCAGCAGCCAAGCTCCCTTGGACAGGCCTAATGGCTACACCTTC. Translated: CASSQAPLDRPNGYTF.

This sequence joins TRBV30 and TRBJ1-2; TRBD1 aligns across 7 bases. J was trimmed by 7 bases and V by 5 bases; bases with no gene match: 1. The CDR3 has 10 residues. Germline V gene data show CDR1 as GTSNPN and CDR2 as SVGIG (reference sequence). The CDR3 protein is CAWGTAGYTF. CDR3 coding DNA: TGTGCCTGGGGGACAGCTGGCTACACCTTC.

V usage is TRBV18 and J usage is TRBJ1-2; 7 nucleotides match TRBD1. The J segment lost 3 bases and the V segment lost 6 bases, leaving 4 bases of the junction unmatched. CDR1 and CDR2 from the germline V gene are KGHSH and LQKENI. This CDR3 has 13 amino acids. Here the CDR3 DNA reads TGTGCCAGCTCGCCCGGGACAGACTATGGCTACACCTTC. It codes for CASSPGTDYGYTF.

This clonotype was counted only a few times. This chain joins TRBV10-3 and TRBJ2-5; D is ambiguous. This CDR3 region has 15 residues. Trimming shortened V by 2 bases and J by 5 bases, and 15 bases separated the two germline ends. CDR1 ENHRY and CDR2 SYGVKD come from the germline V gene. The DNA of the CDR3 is TGTGCCATCAGTGAGCTCTTGTCGGCGGCCGAGACCCAGTACTTC. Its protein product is CAISELLSAAETQYF.

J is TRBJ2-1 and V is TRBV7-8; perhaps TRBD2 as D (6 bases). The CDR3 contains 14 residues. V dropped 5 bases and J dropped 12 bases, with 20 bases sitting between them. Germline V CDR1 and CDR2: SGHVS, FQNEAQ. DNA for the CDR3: TGTGCCAGCAGCACCCGGACTAACCCCTTGGGGCAGTTCTTC. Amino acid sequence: CASSTRTNPLGQFF.

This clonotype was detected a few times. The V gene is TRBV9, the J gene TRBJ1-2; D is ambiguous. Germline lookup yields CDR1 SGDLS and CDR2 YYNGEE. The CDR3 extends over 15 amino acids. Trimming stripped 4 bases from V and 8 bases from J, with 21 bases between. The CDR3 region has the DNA TGTGCCAGCAGCCCAACATTCACCCCACCGGAGGGCTACACCTTC. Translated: CASSPTFTPPEGYTF. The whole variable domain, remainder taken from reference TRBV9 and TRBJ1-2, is DSGVTQTPKHLITATGQRVTLRCSPRSGDLSVYWYQQSLDQGLQFLIQYYNGEERAKGNILERFSAQQFPDLHSELNLSSLELGDSALYFCASSPTFTPPEGYTFGSGTRLTVV.